This entry concerns a single T cell receptor beta chain. The data stem from a study of blood T cell repertoires in COVID-19. Study background: Acute-phase and convalescent COVID-19 samples originated in the United States, Italy and Spain. PBMCs, B-cell-depleted T cells, or T cells were the source of the cDNA or gDNA that made up the material.

This table comes from immunoSEQ multiplex PCR, and its TCRdb copy is limited to in-frame clones, with some not included. Found here are some 20,000 clones, 79% of them singletons; the top ten hold about 61%. Per germline, CDR1 LNHDA and CDR2 SQIVND (reference sequence). The CDR3 has 15 residues. The V segment lost 5 bases and the J segment 5 bases; nucleotides outside the gene matches: 7. The TCR was taken from a man older than 75 with acute or convalescent COVID-19. The rearrangement links TRBV19 to TRBJ1-1; 11 nucleotides align to TRBD1. Sequenced input: peripheral blood. The CDR3 reads CASSGQGARETEAFF. The CDR3 DNA follows: TGTGCCAGTAGTGGACAGGGGGCTAGGGAAACTGAAGCTTTCTTT.